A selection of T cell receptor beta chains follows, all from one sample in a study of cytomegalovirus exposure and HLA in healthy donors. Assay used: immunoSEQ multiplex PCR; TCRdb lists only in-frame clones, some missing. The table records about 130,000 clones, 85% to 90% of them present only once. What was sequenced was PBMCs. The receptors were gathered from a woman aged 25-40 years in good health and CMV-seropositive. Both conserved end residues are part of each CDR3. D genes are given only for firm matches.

CDR3aa: CASSLDPLGVSNQPQHF
j_gene: TRBJ1-5
len: 17
v_gene: TRBV5-1
d_gene: NA

CDR3aa: CASTVQRGTTDTQYF
j_gene: TRBJ2-3
len: 15
v_gene: TRBV2
d_gene: TRBD2

CDR3aa: CASSLQRQETQYF
j_gene: TRBJ2-5
len: 13
v_gene: TRBV11-2
d_gene: NA

CDR3aa: CASSEKGLAIETQYF
j_gene: TRBJ2-5
len: 15
v_gene: TRBV2
d_gene: TRBD2

CDR3aa: CASSLNRLAENTGELFF
j_gene: TRBJ2-2
len: 17
v_gene: TRBV7-3
d_gene: TRBD2

CDR3aa: CASTGNSNQPQHF
j_gene: TRBJ1-5
len: 13
v_gene: TRBV2
d_gene: NA

CDR3aa: CASSLSPAGGKETQYF
j_gene: TRBJ2-5
len: 16
v_gene: TRBV7-9
d_gene: TRBD2

CDR3aa: CASSLARTGGNEQYF
j_gene: TRBJ2-7
len: 15
v_gene: TRBV5-7
d_gene: TRBD1

CDR3aa: CASSHGTAYSNQPQHF
j_gene: TRBJ1-5
len: 16
v_gene: TRBV4-1
d_gene: TRBD1

CDR3aa: CASSPWRGQPQHF
j_gene: TRBJ1-5
len: 13
v_gene: TRBV21-1
d_gene: NA

CDR3aa: CASSPVDRGYEQYF
j_gene: TRBJ2-7
len: 14
v_gene: TRBV27
d_gene: TRBD1

CDR3aa: CASHTRAGANVLTF
j_gene: TRBJ2-6
len: 14
v_gene: TRBV19
d_gene: NA

CDR3aa: CATRLPAGPHYNEQFF
j_gene: TRBJ2-1
len: 16
v_gene: TRBV15
d_gene: NA

CDR3aa: CASSRTSVTDTQYF
j_gene: TRBJ2-3
len: 14
v_gene: TRBV11-3
d_gene: TRBD2

CDR3aa: CASSIGLVGNEQFF
j_gene: TRBJ2-1
len: 14
v_gene: TRBV9
d_gene: TRBD2

CDR3aa: CASSYIGGGATDTQYF
j_gene: TRBJ2-3
len: 16
v_gene: TRBV6-5
d_gene: TRBD2

CDR3aa: CASSDQIQGMGGYTF
j_gene: TRBJ1-2
len: 15
v_gene: TRBV6-6
d_gene: TRBD1

CDR3aa: CASSGARKGGELFF
j_gene: TRBJ2-2
len: 14
v_gene: TRBV28
d_gene: NA

CDR3aa: CSVEQLSGGYNEQFF
j_gene: TRBJ2-1
len: 15
v_gene: TRBV29-1
d_gene: TRBD2

CDR3aa: CASSGAPDYYEQYF
j_gene: TRBJ2-7
len: 14
v_gene: TRBV25-1
d_gene: NA